Listed below are T cell receptor beta chains from one sample, sequenced in a study of read filtering for tumor transcriptome and immune sequencing. TCRdb re-called the reads through MiXCR, storing one row per CDR3 protein. Of 30,000 to 45,000 distinct CDR3 sequences listed, roughly an eighth are singletons. The sequenced sample consisted of a population of CD138-negative cells sorted from bone marrow. The origin of the receptors is a donor older than 35 with multiple myeloma. CDR3s include the opening cysteine and the closing phenylalanine or tryptophan. A D gene is named only where the DNA matches it firmly. Clone size is given for some rows only: seen once, a few or many times, or a class if the clone is expanded.

j_call,cdr3_length,clone_size,d_call,v_call,cdr3_nt,cdr3_aa
TRBJ2-3,18,many,.,TRBV4-3,TGCGCCAGCAGCCAAGATATCGGGACACCTACTAGCACAGATACGCAGTATTTT,CASSQDIGTPTSTDTQYF
TRBJ2-3,16,many,.,TRBV11-2,TGTGCCAGCAGCCCAATTATAGCGGAGAGCACAGATACGCAGTATTTT,CASSPIIAESTDTQYF
TRBJ1-1,14,.,.,TRBV10-3,TGTGCCAGCAGTTACGGGGGCCGGAACATTGAAGCTTTCTTT,CASSYGGRNIEAFF
TRBJ2-1,15,many,TRBD1,TRBV12-3/TRBV12-4,TGTGCCAGCAGTTTAGCGACAGGGGCCTACAATGAGCAGTTCTTC,CASSLATGAYNEQFF
TRBJ2-1,16,many,TRBD2,TRBV20-1,TGCAGTGCTAGAGGCGGGAGGGCCCTCGTCGACAATGAGCAGTTCTTC,CSARGGRALVDNEQFF
TRBJ2-3,13,many,.,TRBV5-5,TGTGCCAGCAGCTTGACCTTCACAGATACGCAGTATTTT,CASSLTFTDTQYF
TRBJ2-3,16,few,TRBD2,TRBV19,TGTGCCAGTAGCGAAGGGGCTAGCGGGATGCAAGATACGCAGTATTTT,CASSEGASGMQDTQYF
TRBJ2-5,13,many,TRBD2,TRBV20-1,TGCAGTGCTGACCCGGGGGGACAAGAGACCCAGTACTTC,CSADPGGQETQYF
TRBJ2-6,15,.,.,TRBV5-4,TGTGCCAGCCGAACCTCGGGATCCGGGGCCAACGTCCTGACTTTC,CASRTSGSGANVLTF
TRBJ2-7,16,many,TRBD2,TRBV4-3,TGCGCCAGCAGCCAGGTGGGACTAGCGAGCTCCTACGAGCAGTACTTC,CASSQVGLASSYEQYF
TRBJ2-1,13,many,.,TRBV14,TGTGCCAGCAGCCACCAGGACTACAATGAGCAGTTCTTC,CASSHQDYNEQFF
TRBJ2-7,10,.,.,TRBV29-1,TGCAGCGTTCTCGTGTCCGAGCAGTACTTC,CSVLVSEQYF
TRBJ2-1,17,medium-sized,TRBD1,TRBV19,TGTGCCAGTAGTATAAGGGGACAGGAACTATCCTACAATGAGCAGTTCTTC,CASSIRGQELSYNEQFF
TRBJ1-1,15,many,.,TRBV27,TGTGCCAGCAGATTCCTTTCACGAAGTAACACTGAAGCTTTCTTT,CASRFLSRSNTEAFF
TRBJ2-7,15,many,TRBD1,TRBV6-6,TGTGCCAGCAACACAGGGGGAACATCGACCTACGAGCAGTACTTC,CASNTGGTSTYEQYF
TRBJ2-1,13,.,.,TRBV11-2,TGTGCCAGCAGCTTGGCCTATTACAATGAGCAGTTCTTC,CASSLAYYNEQFF
TRBJ1-1,14,many,.,TRBV3-1,TGTGCCAGCAGCCAAGCCGGAGGGGGCACTGAAGCTTTCTTT,CASSQAGGGTEAFF
TRBJ2-5,15,few,TRBD2,TRBV4-1,TGCGCCAGCAGCCTTAGCGGGAGCCCCCGAGAGACCCAGTACTTC,CASSLSGSPRETQYF
TRBJ2-5,13,many,.,TRBV7-9,TGTGCCAGCAGCTTCGGGGCGACTGAGACCCAGTACTTC,CASSFGATETQYF
TRBJ2-7,15,many,.,TRBV20-1,TGCAGTGCTAGGCCACTCTTGAAGCTCTCCTACGAGCAGTACTTC,CSARPLLKLSYEQYF
TRBJ2-1,15,many,TRBD2,TRBV5-1,TGCGCCAGCAGCTTGTTTAGCGGGAGGGGAAATGAGCAGTTCTTC,CASSLFSGRGNEQFF
TRBJ2-7,12,many,.,TRBV2,TGTGCCAGCAGTGAAATGGTTTACGAGCAGTACTTC,CASSEMVYEQYF
TRBJ2-1,19,many,TRBD1,TRBV18,TGTGCCAGCTCACCAGTAGGGGGACAAGGGACAGGAGCCTACAATGAGCAGTTCTTC,CASSPVGGQGTGAYNEQFF
TRBJ1-5,15,few,.,TRBV6-2/TRBV6-3,TGTGCCAGCAGCCTCGGGTCCGGTCGAAATCAGCCCCAGCATTTT,CASSLGSGRNQPQHF
TRBJ1-5,14,many,.,TRBV5-5,TGTGCCAGCAGCCCACAGGGACGCAATCAGCCCCAGCATTTT,CASSPQGRNQPQHF
TRBJ2-1,13,many,TRBD2,TRBV20-1,TGCAGTGCTAGCGCGGGAGGGTGGAATGGGCAGTTCTTC,CSASAGGWNGQFF
TRBJ2-5,15,many,.,TRBV6-2/TRBV6-3,TGTGCCAGCAACAACCAGGGCAGGGGCCAAGAGACCCAGTACTTC,CASNNQGRGQETQYF
TRBJ1-5,14,many,TRBD1,TRBV5-1,TGCGCCAGCAGCTTCACAGGGGACGGTCAGCCCCAGCATTTT,CASSFTGDGQPQHF
TRBJ2-1,14,many,TRBD2,TRBV3-1,TGTGCCAGCAGCCAGGTAGCGGGAGTGGGTGAGCAGTTCTTC,CASSQVAGVGEQFF
TRBJ2-2,14,many,.,TRBV6-2/TRBV6-3,TGTGCCAGCAGATATACTAGTGACACCGGGGAGCTGTTTTTT,CASRYTSDTGELFF
TRBJ1-1,12,many,TRBD1,TRBV20-1,TGCAGTGCTAGCCAGGGGGACACTGAAGCTTTCTTT,CSASQGDTEAFF
TRBJ2-3,15,many,TRBD1,TRBV5-5,TGTGCCAGCAGCCCGGGGACAGTATCCACAGATACGCAGTATTTT,CASSPGTVSTDTQYF
TRBJ2-3,15,many,TRBD2,TRBV7-9,TGTGCCAGCAGCAAACTAGCGGGTACACCAGATACGCAGTATTTT,CASSKLAGTPDTQYF
TRBJ2-4,14,.,.,TRBV10-3,TGTGCCATCAGTGAGGAGAGTAGCATGGACATTCAGTACTTC,CAISEESSMDIQYF
TRBJ1-5,14,many,.,TRBV20-1,TGCAGTGCTAGAGGGGGTCTTGGCAATCAGCCCCAGCATTTT,CSARGGLGNQPQHF
TRBJ2-1,11,many,.,TRBV20-1,TGCAGTGCTTGGGAGGCCCATGAGCAGTTCTTC,CSAWEAHEQFF
TRBJ2-2,14,many,TRBD1,TRBV29-1,TGCAGCGTTTGGGCCGGGACAGGGACCGGGGAGCTGTTTTTT,CSVWAGTGTGELFF
TRBJ2-3,17,many,.,TRBV3-1,TGTGCCAGCAGCCAAGAGGTCAGTCGTCCTAGCACAGATACGCAGTATTTT,CASSQEVSRPSTDTQYF
TRBJ2-1,15,few,.,TRBV7-6,TGTGCCAGCAGCTTAGCGCTTGGATCCTACAATGAGCAGTTCTTC,CASSLALGSYNEQFF
TRBJ2-1,14,many,TRBD2,TRBV5-1,TGCGCCAGCAGCTTACTAGCGGATGAAGGAGAGCAGTTCTTC,CASSLLADEGEQFF
TRBJ1-1,12,few,.,TRBV7-2,TGTGCCAGCAGCCTTATAAGAACTGAAGCTTTCTTT,CASSLIRTEAFF
TRBJ2-1,18,many,TRBD2,TRBV7-8,TGTGCCAGCAGCTTTGGCAGGGCGGGACTAGCAGTTCCCAATGAGCAGTTCTTC,CASSFGRAGLAVPNEQFF
TRBJ2-1,17,many,.,TRBV14,TGTGCCAGCAGCCAAGAGAATCCGGGGCTCTCCTACAATGAGCAGTTCTTC,CASSQENPGLSYNEQFF
TRBJ2-2,17,many,.,TRBV6-5,TGTGCCAGCACCCCACGCCCCCCGGGAACGAACACCGGGGAGCTGTTTTTT,CASTPRPPGTNTGELFF
TRBJ2-7,15,many,.,TRBV5-5,TGTGCCAGCACCCCGGGGTTGGAAGCGACCTACGAGCAGTACTTC,CASTPGLEATYEQYF
TRBJ2-2,19,many,TRBD1,TRBV7-3,TGTGCCAGCAGCTTACGGACCCCCCGGACAGGACAGAACACCGGGGAGCTGTTTTTT,CASSLRTPRTGQNTGELFF
TRBJ1-1,12,many,.,TRBV6-2/TRBV6-3,TGTGCCAGCAGTTCCAGGGGCACTGAAGCTTTCTTT,CASSSRGTEAFF
TRBJ2-3,12,many,.,TRBV7-9,TGTGCCGCGGAGGATCGCACAGATACGCAGTATTTT,CAAEDRTDTQYF
TRBJ1-1,16,many,TRBD1,TRBV6-2/TRBV6-3,TGTGCCAGCAGCAACGGGACAGGGTACATGAACACTGAAGCTTTCTTT,CASSNGTGYMNTEAFF
TRBJ1-1,12,many,.,TRBV24-1,TGTGCCACCACGGACAAGAACACTGAAGCTTTCTTT,CATTDKNTEAFF
TRBJ1-3,13,many,.,TRBV4-1,TGCGCCAGCAGCCAAACCTCCGGAAACACCATATATTTT,CASSQTSGNTIYF
TRBJ2-1,12,many,.,TRBV7-2,TGTGCCAGCAGCATCTACAGGTCTGAGCAGTTCTTC,CASSIYRSEQFF
TRBJ2-1,16,many,TRBD2,TRBV6-2/TRBV6-3,TGTGCCAGCAGTTACGTTACTAGCGGGAGCCGTGATGAGCAGTTCTTC,CASSYVTSGSRDEQFF
TRBJ2-7,12,few,TRBD1,TRBV13,TGTGCCAGCAGCAGGGACAGCCTCAAGCAGTACTTC,CASSRDSLKQYF